This T cell receptor (beta chain) was documented in a study of identical twins. Study-wide points: There were fewer insertions in abundant cord blood beta clonotypes, but memory repertoires showed no such pattern.

One entry per CDR3 protein, called by TCRdb with MiXCR from the 5' RACE reads. The sample has some 1,600,000 distinct CDR3 sequences; roughly a third are singletons. This clonotype was recorded a few times. Its antigen is as yet unknown. Germline CDR1 is MNHNS and CDR2 is SASEGT. The CDR3 covers 12 residues. V was pared by 11 bases and J by 2 bases, with 5 bases of the junction left unmatched. Sequenced material: cord blood. The TCR sequence derives from a newborn girl in good health. The V gene is TRBV6-1, the J gene TRBJ1-2; 7 nucleotides line up with TRBD1. CDR3 in DNA: TGTGCCGGGGGGGGACAGAACTATGGCTACACCTTC. It is translated as CAGGGQNYGYTF.